The 14 T cell receptor beta chains given below trace back to one sample, sequenced in a study of identical twins. TCRdb analysed the 5' RACE reads with MiXCR anew, one entry per CDR3 protein. The sample lists approximately 600,000 distinct CDR3 sequences; around 7.4% were seen once. This sample also appeared in a second study, on yellow fever vaccine responses in identical twins.

Sequencing used PBMCs. Source of these receptors: a young woman in good health.

This clonotype was seen ten or more times. The chain's CDR3 is CASSLVPGEQFF. CDR3 DNA sequence: TGTGCCAGCAGCTTAGTTCCCGGTGAGCAGTTCTTC. The rearrangement joins TRBV11-2 to TRBJ2-1, with D unclear. V was trimmed by 1 base and J by 9 bases, leaving 7 bases between them. The germline V gene has CDR1 SGHAT and CDR2 FQNNGV. This CDR3 spans 12 amino acids.

This clonotype was observed at least ten times. This chain joins TRBV4-1 and TRBJ2-3; D is unresolved. CDR3 length equals 14 residues. The germline V gene has CDR1 MGHRA and CDR2 YSYEKL. The V and J ends lost 0 bases and 4 bases respectively, with 8 bases between them. CDR3 loop: CASSQDWTADTQYF. The CDR3 region has the DNA TGCGCCAGCAGCCAAGATTGGACCGCAGATACGCAGTATTTT.

The rearrangement uses TRBV20-1 and TRBJ1-5; D is possibly TRBD1 (5 bases). From germline, CDR1 is DFQATT and CDR2 SNEGSKA (reference sequence). The CDR3 has 12 residues. V lost 3 bases, J lost 7 bases, and 10 bases lay in between. CDR3 DNA sequence: TGCAGTGCTAGGGGGGGAATACAGCCCCAGCATTTT. Translating it yields CSARGGIQPQHF.

This rearrangement joins TRBV3-1 to TRBJ2-5; D remains ambiguous. V gave up 5 bases and J gave up 3 bases, with 13 bases separating them. From germline, CDR1 is LGHDT and CDR2 YNNKEL (reference sequence). This CDR3 has 14 amino acids. The CDR3 DNA sequence: TGTGCCAGCAGCGAGAGGTATATCAAAGAGACCCAGTACTTC. Its protein product is CASSERYIKETQYF.

Ten or more counts support this clonotype. The chain carries TRBV24-1 and TRBJ1-5; 9 nucleotides match TRBD1. This CDR3 spans 15 amino acids. CDR1 and CDR2 (germline): KGHDR, SFDVKD. Germline trimming cut 3 bases from V and 2 bases from J; bases unmatched to any gene: 1. As DNA, the CDR3 is TGTGCCACCAGTGATCGGACAGGGGGCAATCAGCCCCAGCATTTT. Amino acids: CATSDRTGGNQPQHF.

The chain has TRBV13 and TRBJ2-4; D may match TRBD1 or TRBD2 (7 bases each). The CDR3 has 15 residues. CDR1 and CDR2 (germline): PRHDT, FYEKMQ (reference sequence). V was shortened by 5 bases and J by 5 bases, with 16 bases between the two germline ends. CDR3 nucleotides: TGTGCCAGCAGCATTGACAGGGCGGGGGAAAACATTCAGTACTTC. Translation gives CASSIDRAGENIQYF.

This clonotype has just one count. The genes are TRBV5-6 and TRBJ2-1, with D hard to call. This CDR3 is 13 amino acids long. V shed 1 base and J shed 6 bases, with 8 bases lying between them. Germline CDR1 SGHDT, CDR2 YYEEEE. The CDR3 coding sequence is TGTGCCAGCAGCTTGTTCCTGCCCAATGAGCAGTTCTTC. It yields the protein CASSLFLPNEQFF.

This clonotype has a handful of counts. The chain joins TRBV6-1 to TRBJ2-2; D is perhaps TRBD1 (6 bases). With 6 bases removed from V and 6 bases from J, the gap between germline ends came to 14 bases. The length of the CDR3 is 14 residues. Germline V gene data show CDR1 as MNHNS and CDR2 as SASEGT. The CDR3 is CASRGAGLSGELFF. CDR3 DNA: TGTGCCAGCAGGGGGGCGGGCTTATCCGGGGAGCTGTTTTTT.

The chain links TRBV12-5 to TRBJ2-7, with D possibly TRBD2 on 5 matching bases. Per the germline V gene, CDR1 is LGHNT and CDR2 is FRNRAP. This CDR3 is built from 10 residues. CDR3 residues: CVSGSYEQYV. CDR3 nucleotides: TGTGTCTCGGGGTCATACGAGCAGTACGTC.

The chain links TRBV20-1 to TRBJ2-5; 9 nucleotides agree with TRBD2. There are 14 residues in the CDR3. Trimming removed 1 base from V and 3 bases from J; junction bases left unmatched: 3. Germline lookup yields CDR1 DFQATT and CDR2 SNEGSKA (reference sequence). DNA for the CDR3: TGCAGTGCTAGAGGACTAGCGGAAGAAGAGACCCAGTACTTC. It encodes CSARGLAEEETQYF.

This clonotype was counted between two and nine times. The J gene is TRBJ1-3, the V gene TRBV3-1; the match to TRBD1 covers 8 bases. The V and J ends lost 4 bases and 0 bases, in that order; junction bases with no gene match: 5. The CDR3 runs to 16 residues. Germline V gene sequence: CDR1 LGHDT, CDR2 YNNKEL (reference sequence). The CDR3 region is CASSPWDRRSGNTIYF. In DNA form, the CDR3 reads TGTGCCAGCAGCCCCTGGGACAGGCGCTCTGGAAACACCATATATTTT.

This clonotype was recorded at least ten times. CDR3 residues: CATSDYSLSRWVSYNEQFF. DNA of the CDR3: TGTGCCACCAGTGATTACTCCCTCTCTAGATGGGTCTCCTACAATGAGCAGTTCTTC. The chain links TRBV24-1 to TRBJ2-1; D uncertain. Germline CDR1 reads KGHDR; CDR2 reads SFDVKD. The V gene lost 2 bases and the J gene lost 0 bases, with 19 bases spanning the gap. This CDR3 has 19 amino acids.

This clonotype occurred many times. The chain employs TRBV20-1 and TRBJ2-1, with D perhaps TRBD1 or TRBD2 (6 bases each). CDR1 DFQATT and CDR2 SNEGSKA come from the germline V gene (reference sequence). CDR3 size: 14 residues. Trimming took 1 base from V and 3 from J, leaving 10 bases between them. The CDR3 protein is CSARGGAVYNEQFF. The CDR3 bases are TGCAGTGCTAGAGGGGGGGCGGTCTACAATGAGCAGTTCTTC.

This clonotype came up a few times. This sequence joins TRBV10-3 and TRBJ2-5, with 10 bases identical to TRBD2. Germline values: CDR1 ENHRY, CDR2 SYGVKD. The V gene end was trimmed by 10 bases and the J gene end by 5 bases; junction bases not matched to a gene: 10. The CDR3 sequence is 14 residues long. The CDR3 DNA reads as TGTGCCACCGAAGCAGCGGGAGGGAGGGAGACCCAGTACTTC. Translating gives CATEAAGGRETQYF.